This T cell receptor (beta chain) was observed in a study of early T cells in non-severe SARS-CoV-2 infection. Study summary: Whole-blood bulk RNA, unsorted, was sequenced, and chains were unpaired. Overall study findings and caveats: Private and CD4 specificities were missed by VDJdb matching, which favored anti-spike CD8 responses.

Individually, cDNA molecules had unique molecular identifiers attached to them. TCRdb fed the 5' RACE reads into MiXCR, producing one record per CDR3 protein. The sample shows about 77,000 distinct CDR3 sequences, around 17% of them seen only once. V was clipped by 3 bases and J by 1 base, with 7 bases between them. Germline V gene sequence: CDR1 SGHTA, CDR2 FQGNSA. There are 14 residues in the CDR3. This clonotype turned up a few times. Its target is unknown. The rearrangement uses TRBV7-2 and TRBJ2-4, with no clear D. The source of this sequence is an adult who was a healthcare worker with PCR-confirmed SARS-CoV-2 infection or an uninfected control (not recorded which). The sample was whole blood. The CDR3 DNA is TGTGCCAGCAGCTTGGGATCTGCCAAAAACATTCAGTACTTC. This codes for CASSLGSAKNIQYF.